The T cell receptor beta chain under discussion was sequenced for a study of blood T cell repertoires in COVID-19. Study details: Sites across the United States, Italy and Spain contributed samples from acute and convalescent COVID-19.

This table comes from immunoSEQ multiplex PCR, and its TCRdb copy is limited to in-frame clones, with some not included. Of about 350,000 clones listed, about 90% are singletons. The study drew participants aged about 18 to 89 years from 24 US areas. Clinical history reported by participants formed the basis on which cohorts were assigned. Two negative PCRs, clearance, or symptom resolution were required of recovered Cohort 3 donors. V lost 5 bases, J lost 9 bases, and 8 bases stayed unmatched. The CDR3 has 14 amino acids. Germline CDR1 reads MNHEY; CDR2 reads SMNVEV (reference sequence). The chain recombines TRBV27 with TRBJ2-7; TRBD1 matches at 12 bases. The sample consisted of PBMCs or T cells enriched from blood (not recorded which). The origin of this receptor is a young woman who had recovered from COVID-19. CDR3 nucleotide sequence: TGTGCCAGCAGTCCAGGGACAGGGGGCGACGGGCAGTACTTC. This codes for CASSPGTGGDGQYF.